These 6 T cell receptor beta chains came from one sample sequenced in a study of blood T cell repertoires in COVID-19. Method: immunoSEQ multiplex PCR; TCRdb's copy keeps in-frame clones and lacks some. The top ten clones hold approximately 12% of a sample with around 170,000 clones, 80% to 85% of them seen once. The specimen sequenced was peripheral blood. Receptors were obtained from a woman at least 80 years old with COVID-19, enrolled during active disease.

The chain joins TRBV11-3 to TRBJ2-7; possible D gene TRBD1, 6 bases. Between the trimmed V and J ends, which lost 1 base and 5 bases, there was a span of 15 bases. The CDR3 has 15 residues. Germline V CDR1 and CDR2: SGHNT, YENEEA. The chain's CDR3 is CASSLAGRGRNEQYF. CDR3 coding DNA: TGTGCCAGCAGCTTAGCGGGCAGGGGTCGGAACGAGCAGTACTTC.

This clone turned up a few times. The genes are TRBV9 and TRBJ2-5; D gene ambiguous. Germline V CDR1 and CDR2: SGDLS, YYNGEE. This CDR3 has 13 amino acids. V was cut by 3 bases and J by 4 bases, with 10 bases left in between. CDR3 DNA: TGTGCCAGCAGCGGAGCCCCAGGAGAGACCCAGTACTTC. As protein: CASSGAPGETQYF.

This sequence joins TRBV5-8 and TRBJ2-1; 7 positions agree with TRBD1. The CDR3 is 16 residues long. With 1 base clipped from V and 3 bases from J, the junction kept 7 bases outside the gene matches. Looked up from germline, CDR1 is SGHTS and CDR2 is YDEGEE. CDR3 nucleotides: TGTGCCAGCAGCTTGTTGAACAGGGGAATCTACAATGAGCAGTTCTTC. Residues: CASSLLNRGIYNEQFF.

The rearrangement uses TRBV29-1 and TRBJ2-5; 8 nucleotides line up with TRBD1. The CDR3 is 13 amino acids. V gave up 5 bases and J gave up 1 base; unmatched junction bases: 3. Germline V gene data show CDR1 as SQVTM and CDR2 as ANQGSEA. The CDR3: CSVKTGAQETQYF. The CDR3 DNA follows: TGCAGCGTTAAGACAGGGGCCCAAGAGACCCAGTACTTC.

In this sample, this clone turned up once. The J gene is TRBJ2-1, the V gene TRBV4-1; 16 bases align to TRBD2. Germline V gene data show CDR1 as MGHRA and CDR2 as YSYEKL. CDR3 length equals 18 residues. V dropped 4 bases and J dropped 5; count of bases not matched to a gene: 8. DNA of the CDR3: TGCGCCAGCAGCCGCGGGACTAGCGGGGGGGGAAGGGACAATGAGCAGTTCTTC. Residues: CASSRGTSGGGRDNEQFF.

This clone came up a few times. Other DNA sequences in the same sample also yield this CDR3. CDR3: CASSLAGGNTEAFF. The DNA of the CDR3 is TGTGCCAGCAGCTTAGCGGGGGGGAACACTGAAGCTTTCTTT. This rearrangement joins TRBV7-9 to TRBJ1-1, with TRBD1 as a possible D gene (5 bases). V was cut by 0 bases and J by 1 base, with 6 bases left in between. The length of the CDR3 is 14 residues. The germline CDR1 and CDR2 sequences are SEHNR and FQNEAQ (reference sequence). Supplemented by reference TRBV7-9 and TRBJ1-1, the full variable domain reads DTGVSQNPRHKITKRGQNVTFRCDPISEHNRLYWYRQTLGQGPEFLTYFQNEAQLEKSRLLSDRFSAERPKGSFSTLEIQRTEQGDSAMYLCASSLAGGNTEAFFGQGTRLTVV.